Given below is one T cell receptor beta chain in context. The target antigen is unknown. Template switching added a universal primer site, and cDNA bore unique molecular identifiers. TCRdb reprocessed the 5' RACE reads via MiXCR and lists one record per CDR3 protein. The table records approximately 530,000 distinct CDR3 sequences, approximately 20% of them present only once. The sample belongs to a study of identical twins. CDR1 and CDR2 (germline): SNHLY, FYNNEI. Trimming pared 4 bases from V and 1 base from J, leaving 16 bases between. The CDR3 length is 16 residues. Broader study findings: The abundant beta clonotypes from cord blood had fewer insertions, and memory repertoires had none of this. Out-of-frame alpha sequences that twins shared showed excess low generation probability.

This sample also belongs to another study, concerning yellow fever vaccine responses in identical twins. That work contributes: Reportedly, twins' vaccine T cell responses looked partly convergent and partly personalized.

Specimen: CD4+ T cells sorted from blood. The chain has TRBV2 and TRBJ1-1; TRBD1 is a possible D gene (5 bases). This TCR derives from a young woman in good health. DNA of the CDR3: TGTGCCAGCAGTGGGAGGGATCGGACACCGAACACTGAAGCTTTCTTT. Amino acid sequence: CASSGRDRTPNTEAFF.